Listed here are 20 T cell receptor beta chains from one sample, sequenced in a study of blood T cell repertoires in COVID-19. Generated by immunoSEQ multiplex PCR, the TCRdb table keeps only in-frame clones and is missing some. This table holds around 230,000 clones, roughly 90% found once. The material sequenced was peripheral blood. The source of these receptors is a man aged 55 to 70 who had recovered from COVID-19.

The chain recombines TRBV5-6 with TRBJ1-3; D is unresolved. V lost 4 bases and J lost 4, with 15 bases in between. The CDR3 length is 15 residues. Germline loops: CDR1 SGHDT, CDR2 YYEEEE. CDR3 amino acids: CASSRNPGRGNTIYF. The CDR3 DNA reads TGTGCCAGCAGCCGCAACCCGGGTAGAGGAAACACCATATATTTT.

The V call is TRBV11-2, the J call TRBJ2-3, with TRBD2 identical over 8 bases. From germline, CDR1 is SGHAT and CDR2 FQNNGV. The CDR3 totals 15 residues. V lost 6 bases to trimming and J lost 0 bases; unmatched junction nucleotides: 5. Here the CDR3 DNA reads TGTGCCAGCAGGGTCACTAGCGGAAGCACAGATACGCAGTATTTT. It yields the protein CASRVTSGSTDTQYF. The full variable domain, its missing parts supplied by reference TRBV11-2 and TRBJ2-3, is EAGVAQSPRYKIIEKRQSVAFWCNPISGHATLYWYQQILGQGPKLLIQFQNNGVVDDSQLPKDRFSAERLKGVDSTLKIQPAKLEDSAVYLCASRVTSGSTDTQYFGPGTRLTVL.

This clone showed up just a few times. This sequence joins TRBV5-1 and TRBJ1-1; TRBD1 agrees at 10 bases. After removal of 1 base from V and 3 bases from J, the junction contained 3 bases not matched to a gene. The germline V gene has CDR1 SGHRS and CDR2 YFSETQ. This CDR3 is 15 amino acids long. The CDR3 bases are TGCGCCAGCAGCTTGTCGGGACAGGGGCACACTGAAGCTTTCTTT. Encoded protein: CASSLSGQGHTEAFF. The full variable domain, completed using reference TRBV5-1 and TRBJ1-1, is KAGVTQTPRYLIKTRGQQVTLSCSPISGHRSVSWYQQTPGQGLQFLFEYFSETQRNKGNFPGRFSGRQFSNSRSEMNVSTLELGDSALYLCASSLSGQGHTEAFFGQGTRLTVV.

V usage is TRBV5-1 and J usage is TRBJ2-1; 12 bases are a match to TRBD1. The length of the CDR3 is 15 residues. With V trimmed by 0 bases and J by 7 bases, 2 bases remained unmatched. CDR1 and CDR2 (germline): SGHRS, YFSETQ. The CDR3 reads CASSLEGQGANEQFF. The CDR3 coding sequence is TGCGCCAGCAGCTTGGAGGGACAGGGGGCGAATGAGCAGTTCTTC. The variable domain in full, completed from reference TRBV5-1 and TRBJ2-1, reads KAGVTQTPRYLIKTRGQQVTLSCSPISGHRSVSWYQQTPGQGLQFLFEYFSETQRNKGNFPGRFSGRQFSNSRSEMNVSTLELGDSALYLCASSLEGQGANEQFFGPGTRLTVL.

V and J are TRBV4-1 and TRBJ2-1, with D unclear. Germline CDR1 MGHRA, CDR2 YSYEKL. The CDR3 loop spans 14 amino acids. Trimming left V 0 bases short and J 4 bases short, with 7 bases between. CDR3 sequence reads: CASSQESSYNEQFF. For the CDR3, the DNA is TGCGCCAGCAGCCAAGAGTCATCATACAATGAGCAGTTCTTC.

This clone was observed a few times. The chain's CDR3 is CASSQRTGYTEAFF. Here the CDR3 DNA reads TGTGCCAGCAGTCAGCGGACAGGGTACACTGAAGCTTTCTTT. The rearrangement links TRBV2 to TRBJ1-1; 8 nucleotides agree with TRBD1. The germline V gene has CDR1 SNHLY and CDR2 FYNNEI. Unmatched junction bases numbered 5, after V lost 5 bases and J lost 3 bases. CDR3 length equals 14 residues.

Here the CDR3 reads CASSLVRRAVAFF. As DNA, the CDR3 is TGTGCCAGCAGCTTGGTTCGGCGCGCGGTAGCTTTCTTT. The chain has TRBV5-8 and TRBJ1-1; no firm D call. Between the trimmed V and J ends, which lost 0 bases and 10 bases, there was a span of 13 bases. CDR1 is SGHTS and CDR2 is YDEGEE in the germline V gene. The CDR3 sequence is 13 residues long.

The chain combines TRBV6-2 or TRBV6-3 with TRBJ2-7; the match to TRBD1 covers 9 bases. This CDR3 comprises 18 residues. Germline V gene data show CDR1 as MNHEY and CDR2 as SVGEGT. J lost 2 bases, V lost 0 bases, and 11 bases had no gene match. CDR3 bases: TGTGCCAGCAGTTACTCGAGGGTCCGACAGGGGGGGACCTACGAGCAGTACTTC. This codes for CASSYSRVRQGGTYEQYF.

The J gene is TRBJ1-3, the V gene TRBV6-5, with D hard to call. Trimming stripped 7 bases from V and 4 bases from J, with 17 bases between. CDR3 length: 15 residues. Per germline, CDR1 MNHEY and CDR2 SVGAGI. The chain's CDR3 is CASTLDFSMGNTIYF. The CDR3 bases are TGTGCCAGCACCCTCGACTTTAGTATGGGAAACACCATATATTTT.

Points on this clone: One end of the junction varies from germline; a read error may be responsible. The chain is built from TRBV4-2 and TRBJ2-3, with D perhaps TRBD2 (6 bases). This CDR3 is 11 amino acids long. CDR1 LGHNA and CDR2 YNFKEQ come from the germline V gene. The CDR3: CASSPRDWTNF. In DNA form, the CDR3 reads TGTGCCAGCAGCCCCCGGGACTGGACCAATTTT.

CDR3 in DNA: TGCGCCAGCAGCCACACAGGGGCCGAGACCCAGTACTTC. Its translation is CASSHTGAETQYF. The chain has TRBV4-1 and TRBJ2-5; the match to TRBD1 covers 7 bases. This CDR3 contains 13 residues. Germline loops: CDR1 MGHRA, CDR2 YSYEKL. Losses at the gene ends were 3 bases for V and 5 bases for J; bases not matched to a gene: 3.

J is TRBJ1-6 and V is TRBV28, with 8 nucleotides matching TRBD1. CDR1 and CDR2 from the germline V gene are MDHEN and SYDVKM. V was clipped by 7 bases and J by 14 bases; unmatched bases: 13. CDR3 length: 14 residues. In nucleotides, the CDR3 is TGTGCCAGCAACGCCGGGACAGGCGTTCGGACCCTCCACTTT. This gives the protein CASNAGTGVRTLHF.

V and J are TRBV18 and TRBJ2-5, with D unresolved. The germline CDR1 and CDR2 sequences are KGHSH and LQKENI. This CDR3 has 13 amino acids. Trimming cost V 2 bases and J 1 base, with 5 bases left between them. CDR3 nucleotide sequence: TGTGCCAGCTCACCAATGGCCCAAGAGACCCAGTACTTC. It is translated as CASSPMAQETQYF.

The chain carries TRBV29-1 and TRBJ1-2; 8 bases line up with TRBD1. The germline V gene encodes CDR1 SQVTM and CDR2 ANQGSEA. The CDR3 consists of 15 residues. Trimming cost V 4 bases and J 3 bases; bases outside gene matches: 10. The CDR3 DNA sequence: TGCAGCGTTGTGTGGACAGGGACCTCTTACTATGGCTACACCTTC. Encoded protein: CSVVWTGTSYYGYTF.

The V call is TRBV4-1, the J call TRBJ2-7; D is possibly TRBD2 (6 bases). The V end lost 5 bases, the J end lost 6 bases, and 23 bases lay between the germline ends. The CDR3 totals 16 residues. Germline V gene data show CDR1 as MGHRA and CDR2 as YSYEKL. For the CDR3, the DNA is TGCGCCAGCAGCGAAAGGGCGGGACTCGCTGCCCGCGAGCAGTACTTC. Amino acid sequence: CASSERAGLAAREQYF.

The chain joins TRBV2 to TRBJ2-7; D is unclear. Germline CDR1 and CDR2: SNHLY and FYNNEI. This CDR3 is 13 amino acids long. V lost 2 bases and J 2 bases, leaving 7 bases between the germline ends. CDR3 bases: TGTGCCAGCAGTGAATACAGAGCCTACGAGCAGTACGTC. This encodes CASSEYRAYEQYV.

This chain connects TRBV30 to TRBJ2-1; 14 bases match TRBD2. This CDR3 is 18 amino acids long. Losses at the gene ends were 3 bases for V and 6 bases for J; bases not matched to a gene: 13. CDR1 GTSNPN and CDR2 SVGIG come from the germline V gene (reference sequence). CDR3 amino acids: CAWRDAGLAGVLSNEQFF. DNA for the CDR3: TGTGCCTGGAGGGACGCGGGACTAGCGGGGGTCCTTAGCAATGAGCAGTTCTTC. Full variable domain (missing parts from reference TRBV30 and TRBJ2-1): SQTIHQWPATLVQPVGSPLSLECTVEGTSNPNLYWYRQAAGRGLQLLFYSVGIGQISSEVPQNLSASRPQDRQFILSSKKLLLSDSGFYLCAWRDAGLAGVLSNEQFFGPGTRLTVL.

The rearrangement uses TRBV6-5 and TRBJ2-7; 8 bases are a match to TRBD1. Trimming cost V 9 bases and J 7 bases; bases outside gene matches: 11. Per germline, CDR1 MNHEY and CDR2 SVGAGI. The CDR3 sequence is 13 residues long. The CDR3 sequence: CASRWTGRREQYV. The DNA for the CDR3 is TGTGCCAGTAGATGGACAGGGCGAAGGGAGCAGTACGTC.

The genes are TRBV19 and TRBJ1-1; 8 positions agree with TRBD1. Per the germline V gene, CDR1 is LNHDA and CDR2 is SQIVND (reference sequence). CDR3 length equals 15 residues. Unmatched junction bases numbered 9, after V lost 6 bases and J lost 3 bases. The chain's CDR3 is CASSQIQGVYTEAFF. The CDR3 DNA reads as TGTGCCAGTAGCCAGATACAGGGGGTTTACACTGAAGCTTTCTTT.

The V and J genes are TRBV7-4 and TRBJ1-3; the D gene is possibly TRBD1 (5 bases). Deletions cut 6 bases from V and 8 bases from J, with 23 bases between. Germline lookup yields CDR1 SGHVT and CDR2 SQSDAQ. There are 16 residues in the CDR3. CDR3 loop: CASRGGFYVGAHTIYF. The CDR3 DNA sequence: TGTGCCAGCAGGGGGGGTTTTTATGTGGGCGCTCACACCATATATTTT.